These T cell receptor beta chains were read from a single sample in a study of blood T cells in healthy people across ages. TCRdb itself ran the 5' RACE reads through MiXCR, one entry per CDR3 protein. This sample has around 790,000 distinct CDR3 sequences; around 43% occur once, and the top ten carry roughly a fifth. Sample: blood. Source of these receptors: a man aged 55 to 70 in good health. Each CDR3 is given with its conserved first and last residue. Each record gives: V gene, clone size, J gene, D gene, CDR3 protein, CDR3 DNA. A D gene is named only where the DNA matches it firmly. Clone size, where shown, is once, few, many, or a class for clones that have expanded.

v_call: TRBV6-2/TRBV6-3
clone_size: few
j_call: TRBJ2-3
d_call: NA
cdr3_aa: CASSYSDSVARATDTQYF
cdr3_nt: TGTGCCAGCAGTTACTCCGATTCGGTGGCCCGCGCCACAGATACGCAGTATTTT

v_call: TRBV5-1
clone_size: NA
j_call: TRBJ2-7
d_call: NA
cdr3_aa: CASTYKTGDDVTGGEQYF
cdr3_nt: TGCGCCAGCACCTATAAGACAGGGGACGACGTAACGGGGGGCGAGCAGTACTTC

v_call: TRBV20-1
clone_size: many
j_call: TRBJ1-6
d_call: NA
cdr3_aa: CSAHRDTFDSPLHF
cdr3_nt: TGCAGTGCCCATCGGGACACCTTTGATTCACCCCTCCACTTT

v_call: TRBV5-8
clone_size: NA
j_call: TRBJ1-4
d_call: TRBD1
cdr3_aa: CASRTRGLRTNEKLFF
cdr3_nt: TGTGCCAGCAGGACCAGGGGGCTGCGAACTAATGAAAAACTGTTTTTT

v_call: TRBV20-1
clone_size: few
j_call: TRBJ2-7
d_call: TRBD1
cdr3_aa: CSATRDRAEQYF
cdr3_nt: TGCAGTGCTACCCGGGACAGGGCCGAGCAGTACTTC

v_call: TRBV20-1
clone_size: NA
j_call: TRBJ2-3
d_call: NA
cdr3_aa: CSASGELTDTQYF
cdr3_nt: TGCAGTGCTAGTGGGGAACTCACAGATACGCAGTATTTT

v_call: TRBV12-3/TRBV12-4
clone_size: few
j_call: TRBJ1-1
d_call: NA
cdr3_aa: CASRSLVNTEAFF
cdr3_nt: TGTGCCAGCAGGAGCCTAGTGAACACTGAAGCTTTCTTT

v_call: TRBV6-1
clone_size: NA
j_call: TRBJ2-7
d_call: NA
cdr3_aa: CAVDLGAGPTYEQYF
cdr3_nt: TGTGCCGTCGACCTCGGTGCGGGACCGACCTACGAGCAGTACTTC

v_call: TRBV12-3/TRBV12-4
clone_size: few
j_call: TRBJ2-5
d_call: TRBD2
cdr3_aa: CASSLHSGGYETQYF
cdr3_nt: TGTGCCAGCAGTTTACATAGCGGGGGGTACGAGACCCAGTACTTC

v_call: TRBV7-6
clone_size: NA
j_call: TRBJ2-7
d_call: TRBD1
cdr3_aa: CASSSGTGTTYYEQYF
cdr3_nt: TGTGCCAGCAGCTCCGGGACAGGGACGACCTACTACGAGCAGTACTTC

v_call: TRBV12-3/TRBV12-4
clone_size: few
j_call: TRBJ1-1
d_call: NA
cdr3_aa: CASSPNDRNTEAFF
cdr3_nt: TGTGCCAGCAGTCCGAACGATCGGAACACTGAAGCTTTCTTT

v_call: TRBV12-3/TRBV12-4
clone_size: many
j_call: TRBJ2-5
d_call: NA
cdr3_aa: CASSLGETQYF
cdr3_nt: TGTGCCAGCAGCTTAGGAGAGACCCAGTACTTC

v_call: TRBV27
clone_size: NA
j_call: TRBJ1-1
d_call: TRBD1
cdr3_aa: CASSQYRGRTNTEAFF
cdr3_nt: TGTGCCAGCAGTCAGTACAGGGGTCGGACAAACACTGAAGCTTTCTTT

v_call: TRBV7-2
clone_size: few
j_call: TRBJ2-5
d_call: NA
cdr3_aa: CASSLVQGGNEQYF
cdr3_nt: TGTGCCAGCAGCTTAGTCCAGGGGGGGAATGAGCAGTACTTC